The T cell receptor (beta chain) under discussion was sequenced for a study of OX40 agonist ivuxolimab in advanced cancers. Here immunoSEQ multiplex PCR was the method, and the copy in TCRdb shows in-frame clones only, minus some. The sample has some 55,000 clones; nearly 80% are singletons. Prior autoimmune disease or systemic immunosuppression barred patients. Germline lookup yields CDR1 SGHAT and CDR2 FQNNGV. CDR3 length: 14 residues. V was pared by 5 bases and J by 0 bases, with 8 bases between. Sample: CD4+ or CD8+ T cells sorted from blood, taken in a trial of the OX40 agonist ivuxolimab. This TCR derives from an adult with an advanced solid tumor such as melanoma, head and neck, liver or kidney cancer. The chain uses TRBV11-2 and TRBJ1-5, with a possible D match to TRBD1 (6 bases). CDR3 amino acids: CASSPDSSNQPQHF. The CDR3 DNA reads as TGTGCCAGCAGCCCGGACAGTAGCAATCAGCCCCAGCATTTT.